These 14 T cell receptor beta chains came from one sample sequenced in a study of beta chain features in type 1 diabetes. Expressed TCRB transcripts were sequenced, since all the RNA that had been isolated was reverse transcribed. The repertoire was sequenced with immunoSEQ multiplex PCR; TCRdb's copy has only in-frame clones and lacks some. The sample yields 350,000 to 450,000 clones, about 15% seen once. The sequenced sample consisted of naive CD4+ T cells from blood. These receptors were taken from a woman aged 18-29 years in good health.

The V and J genes are TRBV14 and TRBJ2-6; 7 nucleotides match TRBD2. The CDR3 has 18 amino acids. Trimming removed 1 base from V and 0 bases from J; junction bases left unmatched: 6. Germline V gene data show CDR1 as SGHDN and CDR2 as FVKESK. The CDR3 coding sequence is TGTGCCAGCAGCCAAGGGGGCGGGAGTGGCTCTGGGGCCAACGTCCTGACTTTC. Translated, it gives CASSQGGGSGSGANVLTF.

This clone occurred a few times. V and J are TRBV5-6 and TRBJ1-2; TRBD1 matches 9 bases. This CDR3 contains 16 residues. The J segment lost 4 bases and the V segment lost 0 bases, leaving 7 bases of the junction unmatched. Looked up from germline, CDR1 is SGHDT and CDR2 is YYEEEE. CDR3 in DNA: TGTGCCAGCAGCTTGGAGGGACAGGGAAGGATCTATGGCTACACCTTC. This encodes CASSLEGQGRIYGYTF.

This chain joins TRBV10-3 and TRBJ2-5, with D perhaps matching TRBD2 (6 bases). Germline CDR1 reads ENHRY; CDR2 reads SYGVKD. The CDR3 extends over 15 amino acids. Trimming took off 5 bases at V and 4 bases at J, with 17 bases between the two ends. As DNA, the CDR3 is TGTGCCATCAGTTTTGCCGGGACTCAAGGAGAGACCCAGTACTTC. Translated, it gives CAISFAGTQGETQYF.

The rearrangement uses TRBV19 and TRBJ1-5; 8 bases map to TRBD1. The CDR3 contains 18 residues. V lost 10 bases to trimming and J lost 0 bases; unmatched junction nucleotides: 17. The germline gives CDR1 LNHDA, CDR2 SQIVND (reference sequence). CDR3 amino acids: CATGPQGVRSGSNQPQHF. Here the CDR3 DNA reads TGTGCCACTGGACCACAGGGGGTCCGATCGGGTAGCAATCAGCCCCAGCATTTT.

This clone was seen only a few times. V gene TRBV5-1 combines with J gene TRBJ2-1, with 8 bases lining up with TRBD2. CDR3 length: 17 residues. In germline, CDR1 is SGHRS, CDR2 YFSETQ. Germline trimming cut 0 bases from V and 2 bases from J; bases unmatched to any gene: 7. CDR3 sequence: CASSLVVSSGPYNEQFF. The DNA of the CDR3 is TGCGCCAGCAGCTTGGTGGTATCTAGCGGGCCCTACAATGAGCAGTTCTTC.

This rearrangement joins TRBV4-1 to TRBJ1-2, with 7 bases identical to TRBD1. The CDR3 sequence is 16 residues long. The J segment lost 3 bases and the V segment lost 3 bases, leaving 10 bases of the junction unmatched. CDR1 is MGHRA and CDR2 is YSYEKL in the germline V gene. The CDR3 DNA follows: TGCGCCAGCAGCCAGCCCAAGGACAGGTCCTACTATGGCTACACCTTC. Translated: CASSQPKDRSYYGYTF.

The chain combines TRBV5-1 with TRBJ2-5, with 11 bases matching TRBD2. Germline-derived CDR1 and CDR2 are SGHRS and YFSETQ. V shed 1 base and J 4 bases; nucleotides not matched to a gene: 6. This CDR3 region has 16 residues. CDR3 in amino acids: CASSLNPGLAGETQYF. CDR3 in DNA: TGCGCCAGCAGCTTGAACCCCGGACTAGCGGGAGAGACCCAGTACTTC.

This clone was found a few times. The rearrangement joins TRBV25-1 to TRBJ2-1; TRBD2 is a possible D gene (6 bases). The V end was cut by 1 base, the J end by 1 base, with 11 bases between. Germline loops: CDR1 MGHDK, CDR2 SYGVNS. The CDR3 runs to 16 residues. The CDR3 sequence: CASSESRAGSYNEQFF. The CDR3, as DNA: TGTGCCAGCAGTGAATCCCGGGCGGGGTCCTACAATGAGCAGTTCTTC.

This clone turned up a few times. V and J are TRBV18 and TRBJ2-1; weak D call: TRBD2 (6 bases). V was shortened by 4 bases and J by 9 bases, with 16 bases between the two germline ends. CDR1 is KGHSH and CDR2 is LQKENI in the germline V gene. The CDR3 is 14 amino acids. This chain's CDR3 is CASSLALEGGEQFF. The CDR3 DNA sequence: TGTGCCAGCTCACTCGCCCTGGAGGGCGGTGAGCAGTTCTTC.

J is TRBJ1-1 and V is TRBV18; 7 nucleotides match TRBD1. V trimming: 8 bases; J trimming: 2 bases; junction bases outside the gene matches: 5. The CDR3 consists of 13 residues. CDR1 and CDR2 from the germline V gene are KGHSH and LQKENI. CDR3 nucleotide sequence: TGTGCCAGCCGACAGGGCTCTAACACTGAAGCTTTCTTT. Encoded protein: CASRQGSNTEAFF.

The chain couples TRBV7-2 to TRBJ2-7; 8 nucleotides line up with TRBD1. V shed 3 bases and J 6 bases; nucleotides not matched to a gene: 4. Germline V lookup: CDR1 SGHTA, CDR2 FQGNSA. The CDR3 runs 13 residues. The CDR3 reads CASSFDRGSEQYF. The CDR3 nucleotides read TGTGCCAGCAGCTTCGACAGGGGATCCGAGCAGTACTTC.

The chain has TRBV19 and TRBJ2-3; 8 nucleotides agree with TRBD2. The CDR3 spans 14 residues. Germline assignment: CDR1 LNHDA and CDR2 SQIVND (reference sequence). J was trimmed by 3 bases and V by 5 bases; bases with no gene match: 4. CDR3 sequence reads: CASSVGGRTDTQYF. DNA for the CDR3: TGTGCCAGTAGTGTGGGCGGGAGGACAGATACGCAGTATTTT. Full variable domain (outside the CDR3, taken from reference TRBV19 and TRBJ2-3): DGGITQSPKYLFRKEGQNVTLSCEQNLNHDAMYWYRQDPGQGLRLIYYSQIVNDFQKGDIAEGYSVSREKKESFPLTVTSAQKNPTAFYLCASSVGGRTDTQYFGPGTRLTVL.

This chain connects TRBV5-1 to TRBJ1-1; no reliable D call. CDR1 and CDR2 from the germline V gene are SGHRS and YFSETQ. The CDR3 totals 17 residues. V dropped 5 bases and J dropped 2 bases, with 22 bases sitting between them. The DNA for the CDR3 is TGCGCCAGCAGTAGAGAGGTGGGTGGATTTTACAACACTGAAGCTTTCTTT. It specifies CASSREVGGFYNTEAFF.

This clone occurred a few times. The chain employs TRBV7-9 and TRBJ1-1; TRBD1 aligns across 10 bases. The CDR3 length is 17 residues. Germline lookup yields CDR1 SEHNR and CDR2 FQNEAQ (reference sequence). Trimming cost V 4 bases and J 4 bases; bases outside gene matches: 12. This chain's CDR3 is CASSSPGQGKSGTEAFF. Here the CDR3 DNA reads TGTGCCAGCAGCTCTCCGGGACAGGGGAAGTCGGGCACTGAAGCTTTCTTT.